The 14 T cell receptor beta chains presented below share a single source sample, sequenced in a study of CD8 T cells in Susac syndrome. An input of roughly 0.5 to 1 ug of RNA was subjected to reverse transcription using random hexamers. Via MiXCR, TCRdb re-called the immunoSEQ multiplex PCR reads, giving one row per CDR3 protein. This sample has around 230,000 distinct CDR3 sequences, with 95% found just once. Sequencing used CD4+ T cells from PBMCs. The receptors were gathered from a human donor with multiple sclerosis.

DNA for the CDR3: TGTGCCAGCAGAAACAACAATGAGCAGTTCTTC. As protein: CASRNNNEQFF. The V and J genes are TRBV3-1 and TRBJ2-1; D call uncertain. This CDR3 has 11 residues. The germline gives CDR1 LGHDT, CDR2 YNNKEL (reference sequence). V was shortened by 6 bases and J by 5 bases, with 5 bases between the two germline ends.

The CDR3 DNA reads TGTGCCAGCAGCTTCGGACTAGCGGGGGGGCCCACCGGGGAGCTGTTTTTT. It is translated as CASSFGLAGGPTGELFF. The chain carries TRBV3-1 and TRBJ2-2; the match to TRBD2 covers 15 bases. The CDR3 spans 17 residues. Trimming took 5 bases from V and 4 from J; bases not matched to a gene: 5. Germline loops: CDR1 LGHDT, CDR2 YNNKEL (reference sequence).

V and J are TRBV12-3 or TRBV12-4 and TRBJ1-1, with TRBD1 as a possible D gene (5 bases). The CDR3 sequence is 16 residues long. V dropped 5 bases and J dropped 0 bases, with 16 bases sitting between them. As DNA, the CDR3 is TGTGCCAGCAGTCAGGGACGGAAGAATATGAACACTGAAGCTTTCTTT. This translates into CASSQGRKNMNTEAFF.

The V and J genes are TRBV14 and TRBJ1-2; no definite D call. The CDR3 consists of 13 residues. Germline V CDR1 and CDR2: SGHDN, FVKESK. Trimming took 0 bases from V and 4 from J, leaving 6 bases between them. The CDR3 DNA sequence: TGTGCCAGCAGCCAAGATGAGAGCTATGGCTACACCTTC. Translated: CASSQDESYGYTF.

The chain combines TRBV14 with TRBJ2-1, with 9 bases matching TRBD1. This CDR3 spans 15 amino acids. CDR1 and CDR2 from the germline V gene are SGHDN and FVKESK. Losses at the gene ends were 4 bases for V and 0 bases for J; bases not matched to a gene: 1. CDR3 amino acids: CASSPDRGSYNEQFF. The CDR3 DNA sequence: TGTGCCAGCAGCCCGGACAGGGGCTCCTACAATGAGCAGTTCTTC.

This clonotype was seen just once. The gene calls are TRBV20-1 and TRBJ2-1, with TRBD2 matching 12 bases. CDR3 length: 18 amino acids. Germline V lookup: CDR1 DFQATT, CDR2 SNEGSKA (reference sequence). Unmatched junction bases numbered 10, after V lost 1 base and J lost 3 bases. In DNA form, the CDR3 reads TGCAGTGCTAGAGTGACTAGCGGGAGTCAAGCCATCTACAATGAGCAGTTCTTC. It encodes CSARVTSGSQAIYNEQFF.

The chain recombines TRBV6-2 or TRBV6-3 with TRBJ2-5; D ambiguous. Germline values: CDR1 MNHEY, CDR2 SVGEGT. CDR3 length: 12 residues. Trimming removed 8 bases from V and 6 bases from J, with 13 bases in between. CDR3 sequence (DNA): TGTGCCAGCGGAGAGACCCGCAAGACCCAGTACTTC. It specifies CASGETRKTQYF.

V usage is TRBV20-1 and J usage is TRBJ1-5, with 7 bases lining up with TRBD1. Germline V gene sequence: CDR1 DFQATT, CDR2 SNEGSKA (reference sequence). With 6 bases clipped from V and 5 bases from J, the junction kept 10 bases outside the gene matches. The CDR3 contains 14 residues. The CDR3 nucleotides are TGCAGTGCGTCGACAGGGAGTAAAGATCAGCCCCAGCATTTT. Its protein product is CSASTGSKDQPQHF.

The V call is TRBV20-1, the J call TRBJ2-7, with D tentatively TRBD2 (5 bases). Germline assignment: CDR1 DFQATT and CDR2 SNEGSKA (reference sequence). The CDR3 is 15 amino acids. Trimming stripped 6 bases from V and 1 base from J, with 19 bases between. The CDR3 sequence: CSAAKAAPGSYEQYF. CDR3 coding DNA: TGCAGTGCCGCCAAGGCCGCCCCGGGGTCCTACGAGCAGTACTTC.

The chain combines TRBV30 with TRBJ2-1, with 10 bases lining up with TRBD1. The CDR3 sequence is 14 residues long. V was clipped by 5 bases and J by 6 bases; unmatched bases: 7. Germline values: CDR1 GTSNPN, CDR2 SVGIG (reference sequence). CDR3 coding DNA: TGTGCCTGGTATAGACAGGGGGCTTCCAATGAGCAGTTCTTC. This sequence encodes CAWYRQGASNEQFF.

The V gene is TRBV14, the J gene TRBJ1-1; perhaps TRBD1 as D (5 bases). Trimming shortened V by 1 base and J by 11 bases, and 17 bases separated the two germline ends. This CDR3 is built from 14 residues. Germline V gene sequence: CDR1 SGHDN, CDR2 FVKESK. CDR3 protein: CASSQAVRGRAAFF. The CDR3 nucleotides read TGTGCCAGCAGCCAAGCAGTCCGGGGACGAGCCGCTTTCTTT.

CDR3 sequence (DNA): TGCGCCAGCAGCCTGGGGAAGAGTCATGGCTACACCTTC. Translation: CASSLGKSHGYTF. The chain recombines TRBV5-1 with TRBJ1-2; D not certain. From germline, CDR1 is SGHRS and CDR2 YFSETQ. This CDR3 region has 13 residues. V lost 4 bases, J lost 6 bases, and 13 bases lay in between. The full variable domain, in which reference TRBV5-1 and TRBJ1-2 provide the parts outside the CDR3, is KAGVTQTPRYLIKTRGQQVTLSCSPISGHRSVSWYQQTPGQGLQFLFEYFSETQRNKGNFPGRFSGRQFSNSRSEMNVSTLELGDSALYLCASSLGKSHGYTFGSGTRLTVV.

This rearrangement joins TRBV3-1 to TRBJ2-3; D possibly matches TRBD1 or TRBD2 (6 bases each). V dropped 5 bases and J dropped 0 bases, with 12 bases sitting between them. Germline-derived CDR1 and CDR2 are LGHDT and YNNKEL (reference sequence). CDR3 length: 15 residues. The CDR3 protein is CASSGGPSSTDTQYF. DNA of the CDR3: TGTGCCAGCAGCGGGGGGCCTTCAAGCACAGATACGCAGTATTTT.

The chain recombines TRBV3-1 with TRBJ1-2, with D possibly TRBD1 on 5 matching bases. This CDR3 comprises 13 residues. V lost 4 bases and J 4 bases, leaving 10 bases between the germline ends. Germline V gene data show CDR1 as LGHDT and CDR2 as YNNKEL (reference sequence). CDR3 region: CASSPTATYGYTF. In nucleotides, the CDR3 is TGTGCCAGCAGCCCGACAGCTACCTATGGCTACACCTTC. The full variable domain, completed using reference TRBV3-1 and TRBJ1-2, is DTAVSQTPKYLVTQMGNDKSIKCEQNLGHDTMYWYKQDSKKFLKIMFSYNNKELIINETVPNRFSPKSPDKAHLNLHINSLELGDSAVYFCASSPTATYGYTFGSGTRLTVV.